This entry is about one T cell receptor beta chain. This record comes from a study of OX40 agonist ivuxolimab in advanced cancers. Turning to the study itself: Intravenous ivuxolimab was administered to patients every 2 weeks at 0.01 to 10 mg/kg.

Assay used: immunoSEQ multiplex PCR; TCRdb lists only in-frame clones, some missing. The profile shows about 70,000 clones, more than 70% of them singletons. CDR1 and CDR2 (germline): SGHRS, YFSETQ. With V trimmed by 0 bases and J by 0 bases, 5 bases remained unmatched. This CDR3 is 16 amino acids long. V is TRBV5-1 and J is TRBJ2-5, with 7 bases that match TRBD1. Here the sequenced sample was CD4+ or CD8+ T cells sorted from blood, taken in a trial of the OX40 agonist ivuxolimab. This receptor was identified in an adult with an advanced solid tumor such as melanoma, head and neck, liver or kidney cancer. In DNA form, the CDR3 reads TGCGCCAGCAGCTTGGGGATGACAGGGAACCAAGAGACCCAGTACTTC. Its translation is CASSLGMTGNQETQYF.